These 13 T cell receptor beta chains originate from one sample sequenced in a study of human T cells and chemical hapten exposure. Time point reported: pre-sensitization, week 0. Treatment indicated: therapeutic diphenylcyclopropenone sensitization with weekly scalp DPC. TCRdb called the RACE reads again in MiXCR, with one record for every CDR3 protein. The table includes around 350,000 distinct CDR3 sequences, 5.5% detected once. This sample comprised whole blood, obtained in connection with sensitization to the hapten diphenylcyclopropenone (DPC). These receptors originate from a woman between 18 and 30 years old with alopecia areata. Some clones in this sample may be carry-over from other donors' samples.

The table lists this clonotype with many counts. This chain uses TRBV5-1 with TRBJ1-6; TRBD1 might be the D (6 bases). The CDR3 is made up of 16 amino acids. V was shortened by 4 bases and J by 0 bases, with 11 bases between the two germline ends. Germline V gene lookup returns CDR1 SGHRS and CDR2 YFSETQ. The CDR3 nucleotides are TGCGCCAGCAGCCTCCAAGGGGGCTCCTATAATTCACCCCTCCACTTT. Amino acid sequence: CASSLQGGSYNSPLHF.

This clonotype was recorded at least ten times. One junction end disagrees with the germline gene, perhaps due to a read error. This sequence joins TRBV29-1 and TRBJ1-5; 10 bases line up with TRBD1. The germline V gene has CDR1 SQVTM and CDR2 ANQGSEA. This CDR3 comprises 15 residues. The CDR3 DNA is TGCAGCGTTCAAGAGCCGGGACAGGGGCATCAGCCCCAGCATTTT. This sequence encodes CSVQEPGQGHQPQHF. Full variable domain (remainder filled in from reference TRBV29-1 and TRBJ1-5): SAVISQKPSRDICQRGTSLTIQCQVDSQVTMMFWYRQQPGQSLTLIATANQGSEATYESGFVIDKFPISRPNLTFSTLTVSNMSPEDSSIYLCSVQEPGQGHQPQHFGDGTRLSIL.

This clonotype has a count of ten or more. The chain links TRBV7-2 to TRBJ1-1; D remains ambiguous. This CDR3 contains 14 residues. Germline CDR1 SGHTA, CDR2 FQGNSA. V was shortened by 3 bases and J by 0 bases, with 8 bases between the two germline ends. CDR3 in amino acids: CASSFTDMNTEAFF. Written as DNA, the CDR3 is TGTGCCAGCAGCTTTACCGATATGAACACTGAAGCTTTCTTT.

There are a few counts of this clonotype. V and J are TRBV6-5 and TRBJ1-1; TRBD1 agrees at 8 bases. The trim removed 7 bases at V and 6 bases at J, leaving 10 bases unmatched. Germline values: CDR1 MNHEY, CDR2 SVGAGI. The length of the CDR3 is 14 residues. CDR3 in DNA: TGTGCCAGCACACCTGGACAGGGAGGGCCTGAAGCTTTCTTT. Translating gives CASTPGQGGPEAFF.

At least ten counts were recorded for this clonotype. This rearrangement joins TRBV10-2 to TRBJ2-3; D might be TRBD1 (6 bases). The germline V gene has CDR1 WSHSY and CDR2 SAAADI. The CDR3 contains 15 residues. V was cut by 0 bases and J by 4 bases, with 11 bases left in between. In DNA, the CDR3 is TGCGCCAGCAGTGAGTCGAGAGGGGGAGCAGATACGCAGTATTTT. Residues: CASSESRGGADTQYF.

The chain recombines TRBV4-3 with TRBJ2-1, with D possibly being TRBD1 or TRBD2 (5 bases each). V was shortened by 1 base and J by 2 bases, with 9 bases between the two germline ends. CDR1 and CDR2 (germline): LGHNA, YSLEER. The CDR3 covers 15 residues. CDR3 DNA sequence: TGCGCCAGCAGCCAAGGGGACCGACCCTACAATGAGCAGTTCTTC. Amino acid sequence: CASSQGDRPYNEQFF.

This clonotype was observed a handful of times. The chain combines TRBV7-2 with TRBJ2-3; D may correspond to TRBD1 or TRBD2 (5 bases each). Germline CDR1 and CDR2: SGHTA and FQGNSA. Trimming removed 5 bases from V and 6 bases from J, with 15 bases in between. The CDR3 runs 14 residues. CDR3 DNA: TGTGCCAGCAGCCGGGGCCTAGGCGGGGATACGCAGTATTTT. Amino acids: CASSRGLGGDTQYF.

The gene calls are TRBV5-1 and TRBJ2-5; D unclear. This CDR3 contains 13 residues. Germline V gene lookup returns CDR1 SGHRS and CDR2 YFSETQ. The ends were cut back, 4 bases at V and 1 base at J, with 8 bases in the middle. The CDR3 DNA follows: TGCGCCAGCAGCCGCGCACTCCAAGAGACCCAGTACTTC. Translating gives CASSRALQETQYF.

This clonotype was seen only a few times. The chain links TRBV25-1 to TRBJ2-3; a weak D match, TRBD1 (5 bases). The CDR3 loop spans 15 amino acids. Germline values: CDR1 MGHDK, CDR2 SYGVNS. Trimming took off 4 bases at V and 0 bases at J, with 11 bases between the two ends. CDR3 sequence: CASSGTTVSTDTQYF. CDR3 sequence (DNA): TGTGCCAGCAGTGGAACGACAGTGAGCACAGATACGCAGTATTTT.

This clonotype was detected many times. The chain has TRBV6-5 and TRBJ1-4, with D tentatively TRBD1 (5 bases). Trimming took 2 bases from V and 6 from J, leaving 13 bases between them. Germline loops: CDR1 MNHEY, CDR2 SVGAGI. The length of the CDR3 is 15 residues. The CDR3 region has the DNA TGTGCCAGCAGTTACATCCCCTTGGGGCATGAAAAACTGTTTTTT. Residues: CASSYIPLGHEKLFF.

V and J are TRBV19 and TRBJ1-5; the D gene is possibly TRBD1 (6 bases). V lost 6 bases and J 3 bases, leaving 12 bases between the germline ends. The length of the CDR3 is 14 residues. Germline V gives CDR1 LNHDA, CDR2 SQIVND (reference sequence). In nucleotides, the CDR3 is TGTGCCAGTAGCCCGAGGGACACCAATCAGCCCCAGCATTTT. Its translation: CASSPRDTNQPQHF.

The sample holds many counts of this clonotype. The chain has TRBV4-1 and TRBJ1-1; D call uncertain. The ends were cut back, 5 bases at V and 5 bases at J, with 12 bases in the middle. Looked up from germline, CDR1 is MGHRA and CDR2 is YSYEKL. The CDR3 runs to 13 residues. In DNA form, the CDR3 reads TGCGCCAGCAGCACCGTAGTCAGAACTGAAGCTTTCTTT. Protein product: CASSTVVRTEAFF.

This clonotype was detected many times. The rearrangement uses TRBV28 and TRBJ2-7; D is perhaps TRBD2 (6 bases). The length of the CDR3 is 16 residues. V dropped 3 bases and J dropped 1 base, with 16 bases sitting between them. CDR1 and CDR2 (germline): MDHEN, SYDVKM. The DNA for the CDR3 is TGTGCCAGCAGTTTCGGGGAGGTAGGGCTGTCCTACGAGCAGTACTTC. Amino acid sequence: CASSFGEVGLSYEQYF.